What follows is one T cell receptor (beta chain) and its context. Its antigen is not known. The data belong to a study of CD4 T cells in relation to SARS-CoV-2 and coronaviruses. Broader study findings: Pre-pandemic and post-infection samples never came from the same donor.

This CDR3 spans 14 amino acids. Germline V gene lookup returns CDR1 MNHGY and CDR2 SVAAGI. After removal of 6 bases from V and 4 bases from J, the junction contained 8 bases not matched to a gene. Uncultured naive and memory CD4+ T cells supplied DNA for deep TCR-beta sequencing. The method was immunoSEQ multiplex PCR; TCRdb's version includes in-frame clones alone and lacks a portion of them. The sample records approximately 59,000 clones, over 80% being singletons. Before the COVID-19 pandemic, during about 2010-2018, CD4+ T cells were taken from unexposed donors. This clonotype was sampled from a human donor in good health. The sample was memory CD4+ T cells from PBMCs. J is TRBJ1-2 and V is TRBV6-9, with TRBD1 identical over 7 bases. The CDR3 region has the DNA TGTGCCAGCAGCAACAGGGGCCGGTTCTATGGCTACACCTTC. It specifies CASSNRGRFYGYTF.